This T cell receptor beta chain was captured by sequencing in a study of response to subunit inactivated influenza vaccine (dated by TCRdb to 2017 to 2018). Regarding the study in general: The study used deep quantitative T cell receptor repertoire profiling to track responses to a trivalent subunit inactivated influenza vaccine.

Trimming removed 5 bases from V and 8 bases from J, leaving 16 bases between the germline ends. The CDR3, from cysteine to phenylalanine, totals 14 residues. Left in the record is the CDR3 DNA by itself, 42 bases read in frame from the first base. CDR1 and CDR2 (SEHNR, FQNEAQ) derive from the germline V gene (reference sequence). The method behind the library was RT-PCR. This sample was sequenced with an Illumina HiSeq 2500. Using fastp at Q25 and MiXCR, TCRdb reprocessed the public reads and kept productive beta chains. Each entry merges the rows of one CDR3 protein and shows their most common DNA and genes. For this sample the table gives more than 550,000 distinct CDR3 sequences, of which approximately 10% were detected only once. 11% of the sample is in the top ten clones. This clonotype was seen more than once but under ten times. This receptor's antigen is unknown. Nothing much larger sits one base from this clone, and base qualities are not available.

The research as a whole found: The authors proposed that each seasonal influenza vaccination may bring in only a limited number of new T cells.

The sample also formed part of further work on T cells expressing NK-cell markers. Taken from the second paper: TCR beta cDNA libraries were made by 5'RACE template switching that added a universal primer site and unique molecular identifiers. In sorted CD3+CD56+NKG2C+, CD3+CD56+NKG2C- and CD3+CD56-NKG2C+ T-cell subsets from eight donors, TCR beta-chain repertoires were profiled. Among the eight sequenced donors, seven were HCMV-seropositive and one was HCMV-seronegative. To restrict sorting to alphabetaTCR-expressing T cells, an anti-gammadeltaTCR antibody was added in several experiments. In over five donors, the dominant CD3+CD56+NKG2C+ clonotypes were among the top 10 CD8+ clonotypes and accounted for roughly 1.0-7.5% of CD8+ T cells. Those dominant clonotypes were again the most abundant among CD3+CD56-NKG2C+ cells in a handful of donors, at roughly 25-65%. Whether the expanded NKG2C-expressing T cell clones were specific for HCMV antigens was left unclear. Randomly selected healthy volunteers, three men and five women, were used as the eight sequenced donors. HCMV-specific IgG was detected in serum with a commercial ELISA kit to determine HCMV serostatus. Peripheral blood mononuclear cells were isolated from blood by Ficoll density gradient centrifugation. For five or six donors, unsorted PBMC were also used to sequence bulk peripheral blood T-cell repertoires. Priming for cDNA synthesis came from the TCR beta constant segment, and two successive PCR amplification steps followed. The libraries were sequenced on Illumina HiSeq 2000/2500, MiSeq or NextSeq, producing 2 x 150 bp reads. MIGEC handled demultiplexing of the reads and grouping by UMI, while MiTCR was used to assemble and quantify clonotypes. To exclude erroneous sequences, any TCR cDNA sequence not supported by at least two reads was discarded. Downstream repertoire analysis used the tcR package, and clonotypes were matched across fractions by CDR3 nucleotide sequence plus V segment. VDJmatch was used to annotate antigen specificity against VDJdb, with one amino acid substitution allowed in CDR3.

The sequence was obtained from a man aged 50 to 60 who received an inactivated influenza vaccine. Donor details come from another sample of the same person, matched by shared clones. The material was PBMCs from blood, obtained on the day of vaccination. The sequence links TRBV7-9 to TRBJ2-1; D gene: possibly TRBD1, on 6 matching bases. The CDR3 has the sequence CASSTRDISDEQFF. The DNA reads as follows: TGTGCCAGCAGCACTCGGGACATTTCTGATGAGCAGTTCTTC.